Listed below are T cell receptor beta chains from one sample, sequenced in a study of blood T cell repertoires in COVID-19. TCRdb keeps only in-frame clones here, not all; method: immunoSEQ multiplex PCR. The table shows 45,000 to 55,000 clones, with 70% to 90% occurring only once. The source material was peripheral blood. These receptor sequences come from a human donor in a cohort sampled during active COVID-19. Both conserved end residues are part of each CDR3. D genes are given only for firm matches. Not every row has a clone size; where given, it reads once, few, many or a size class.

j_call v_call d_call clone_size cdr3_aa cdr3_nt
TRBJ2-2 TRBV9 . . CASSKPGSGREPGELFF TGTGCCAGCAGCAAACCCGGGAGCGGCCGAGAACCGGGGGAGCTGTTTTTT
TRBJ1-6 TRBV19 . . CASSIDRNRALHF TGTGCCAGTAGTATAGATCGAAATCGAGCCCTCCACTTT
TRBJ2-5 TRBV4-1 . few CASSQRGGSPETQYF TGCGCCAGCAGCCAGCGAGGGGGTAGTCCGGAGACCCAGTACTTC
TRBJ2-5 TRBV24-1 TRBD2 . CATSTIAGSQETQYF TGTGCCACCAGCACGATAGCGGGGAGTCAAGAGACCCAGTACTTC
TRBJ1-1 TRBV7-6 . . CASSLWQDTEAFF TGTGCCAGCAGCTTATGGCAGGACACTGAAGCTTTCTTT
TRBJ1-1 TRBV6-5 TRBD1 once CASSATGGTEAFF TGTGCCAGCAGCGCCACAGGGGGCACTGAAGCTTTCTTT
TRBJ2-5 TRBV6-5 TRBD2 . CASSLGTSGPETQYF TGTGCCAGCAGCCTAGGGACTAGCGGGCCGGAGACCCAGTACTTC
TRBJ2-1 TRBV6-5 . . CASSRTSPVNEQFF TGTGCCAGCAGCAGAACTAGCCCCGTCAATGAGCAGTTCTTC
TRBJ1-2 TRBV27 TRBD1 . CASSPSTGVRGYTF TGTGCCAGCAGTCCCTCTACAGGGGTGAGAGGCTACACCTTC
TRBJ1-5 TRBV10-1 TRBD1 . CASSESYVLRGGSKQPQHF TGCGCCAGCAGTGAGTCGTACGTTTTGAGAGGGGGCAGCAAGCAGCCCCAGCATTTT
TRBJ1-1 TRBV7-3 TRBD1 . CASSLQGESPEAFF TGTGCCAGCAGCTTACAGGGGGAGTCTCCTGAAGCTTTCTTT
TRBJ1-1 TRBV29-1 TRBD1 . CSVADRSRRNTEAFF TGCAGCGTTGCGGACAGGTCACGGCGGAACACTGAAGCTTTCTTT
TRBJ2-5 TRBV6-6 TRBD1 . CASSHRGETQYF TGTGCCAGCAGCCACAGGGGGGAGACCCAGTACTTC
TRBJ1-2 TRBV6-5 TRBD1 . CASSYSGTANYGYTF TGTGCCAGCAGTTACTCTGGGACAGCTAACTATGGCTACACCTTC
TRBJ2-5 TRBV12-3/TRBV12-4 . . CASSWTVQETQYF TGTGCCAGCAGTTGGACAGTTCAAGAGACCCAGTACTTC
TRBJ1-6 TRBV5-8 TRBD1 . CASSLMDRARTPLHF TGTGCCAGCAGCTTGATGGACAGGGCAAGGACACCCCTCCACTTT
TRBJ1-1 TRBV7-8 . . CASSYSNTEAFF TGTGCCAGCAGCTACAGTAACACTGAAGCTTTCTTT
TRBJ1-2 TRBV14 . few CASSRLAEGDGYTF TGTGCCAGCAGCCGCCTTGCAGAGGGCGATGGCTACACCTTC
TRBJ1-6 TRBV6-5 . . CASRQGSYNSPLHF TGTGCCAGCAGACAGGGCTCCTATAATTCACCCCTCCACTTT
TRBJ1-5 TRBV10-3 . . CASKGQGGINQPQHF TGTGCCAGTAAGGGGCAGGGAGGTATCAATCAGCCCCAGCATTTT
TRBJ2-3 TRBV23-1 . . CASSQSNRAYTDTQYF TGCGCCAGCAGTCAATCGAACAGGGCGTACACAGATACGCAGTATTTT
TRBJ1-1 TRBV19 . . CASSEAAREAFF TGTGCCAGTTCCGAGGCTGCTAGGGAAGCTTTCTTT
TRBJ1-1 TRBV19 . once CASSIGQRNTEAFF TGTGCCAGTAGTATAGGACAGCGGAACACTGAAGCTTTCTTT